A selection of T cell receptor beta chains follows, all from one sample in a study of blood T cell repertoires in COVID-19. The repertoire was sequenced with immunoSEQ multiplex PCR; TCRdb's copy has only in-frame clones and lacks some. The data show roughly 210,000 clones, approximately 81% seen once. Sequencing used peripheral blood. Receptor source: a woman older than 75 with COVID-19, enrolled during active disease. Each CDR3 is given with its conserved first and last residue. D genes are given only for firm matches. Expanded clones are given a class, and other clones once, few, many or no size at all.

v_gene	j_gene	abundance	d_gene	CDR3nt	CDR3aa
TRBV7-2	TRBJ1-3	.	.	TGTGCCAGCAGCTTAGTAGGGGGCTCTGGAAACACCATATATTTT	CASSLVGGSGNTIYF
TRBV5-1	TRBJ1-3	once	TRBD1	TGCGCCAGCAGCTCACAGGGGGACTCTGGAAACACCATATATTTT	CASSSQGDSGNTIYF
TRBV3-1/TRBV3-2	TRBJ2-5	.	.	TGTGCCAGCAGCCATACGAGCGGGGAGACCCAGTACTTC	CASSHTSGETQYF
TRBV18	TRBJ2-3	.	TRBD1	TGTGCCAGCTCTACCACGGGACAGGGAGCTTCAGATACGCAGTATTTT	CASSTTGQGASDTQYF
TRBV6-5	TRBJ2-1	few	TRBD1	TGTGCCAGCGGGCCCCGGGACAGCTATTACAATGAGCAGTTCTTC	CASGPRDSYYNEQFF
TRBV5-6	TRBJ2-7	.	TRBD2	TGTGCCAGCAGCCCAGCTAGCGGGGGGCGGTACGAGCAGTACTTC	CASSPASGGRYEQYF
TRBV7-2	TRBJ2-7	.	.	TGTGCCAGCAGCCCCAATCTAAGCGAGCAGTACTTC	CASSPNLSEQYF
TRBV19	TRBJ2-5	.	.	TGTGCCAGTAGTATCGGGTATCGCCAAGAGACCCAGTACTTC	CASSIGYRQETQYF
TRBV5-5	TRBJ2-5	.	.	TGTGCCAGCAGCTTGGCGGGGAGGTACCAAGAGACCCAGTACTTC	CASSLAGRYQETQYF
TRBV6-5	TRBJ1-2	few	.	TGTGCCAGCTTTCGCTATGGCTACACCTTC	CASFRYGYTF
TRBV12-3/TRBV12-4	TRBJ1-5	once	TRBD1	TGTGCCAGCAGTCGGACAGGGTCGCAGCCCCAGCATTTT	CASSRTGSQPQHF
TRBV4-2	TRBJ1-1	.	TRBD1	TGTGCCAGCAGCCAAGAAGGACAGGGGAGAGCTTTCTTT	CASSQEGQGRAFF
TRBV6-1	TRBJ1-1	.	TRBD1	TGTGCCAGCAGTGAAAACAGGGGTAACACTGAAGCTTTCTTT	CASSENRGNTEAFF
TRBV5-1	TRBJ2-7	.	.	TGCGCCAGCAGCTGGGGGGAAGGAGGCGAGCAGTACTTC	CASSWGEGGEQYF
TRBV19	TRBJ1-1	many	.	TGTGCCAGTAGCACTACCGGCACTGAAGCTTTCTTT	CASSTTGTEAFF
TRBV27	TRBJ2-5	.	.	TGTGCCAGCAGTTTAAGGGACTTGGAGACCCAGTACTTC	CASSLRDLETQYF
TRBV7-3	TRBJ1-6	.	.	TGTGCCAGCAGCTTAGGGGGGAATTCACCCCTCCACTTT	CASSLGGNSPLHF
TRBV6-2/TRBV6-3	TRBJ2-1	.	TRBD2	TGTGCCAGCAGTTACCCCCGCAAGCGGGGGGAGGTAAATGAGCAGTTCTTC	CASSYPRKRGEVNEQFF